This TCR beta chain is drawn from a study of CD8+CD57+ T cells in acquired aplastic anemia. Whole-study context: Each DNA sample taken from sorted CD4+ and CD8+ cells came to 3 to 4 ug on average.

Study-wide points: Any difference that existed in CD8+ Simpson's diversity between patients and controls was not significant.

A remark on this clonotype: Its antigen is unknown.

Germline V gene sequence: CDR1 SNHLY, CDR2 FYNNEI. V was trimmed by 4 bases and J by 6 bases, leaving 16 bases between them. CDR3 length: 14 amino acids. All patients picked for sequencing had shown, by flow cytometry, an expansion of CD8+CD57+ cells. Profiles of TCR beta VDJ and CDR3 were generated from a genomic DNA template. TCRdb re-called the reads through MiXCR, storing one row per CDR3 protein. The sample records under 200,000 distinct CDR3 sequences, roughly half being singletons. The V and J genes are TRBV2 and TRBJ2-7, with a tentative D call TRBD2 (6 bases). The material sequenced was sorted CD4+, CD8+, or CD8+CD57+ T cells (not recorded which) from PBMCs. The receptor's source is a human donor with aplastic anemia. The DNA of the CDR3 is TGTGCCAGCAGTGCTATGCGGGAAACTGCCGAGCAGTACGTC. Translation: CASSAMRETAEQYV.